This TCR beta chain was identified in a study of T cells in localized non-small cell lung cancer. CDR1 and CDR2 (germline): ENHRY, SYGVKD. This CDR3 has 13 residues. The trim removed 3 bases at V and 7 bases at J, leaving 3 bases unmatched. With respect to this clone: Its antigen is as yet unknown.

TCRdb keeps only in-frame clones here, not all; method: immunoSEQ multiplex PCR. Among about 24,000 clones listed, about 86% were seen once. General study findings and limits: An association was observed between higher blood T cell density and longer overall survival.

The chain links TRBV10-3 to TRBJ1-5; 7 nucleotides align to TRBD1. Specimen: PBMCs, collected before any cancer treatment. The source is a man aged 40-75 years with stage II lung adenocarcinoma. The CDR3 sequence: CAISEGTAQPQHF. The DNA of the CDR3 is TGTGCCATCAGTGAAGGGACAGCACAGCCCCAGCATTTT.